Listed here are 3 T cell receptor beta chains from one sample, sequenced in a study of post-analysis software for immune sequencing data. Findings and limits, study-wide: TRBV5-6, TRBV5-1 and TRBV20-1 were among four or five TRBV segments more frequent in patients than controls.

The TCR beta cDNA libraries contained unique molecular identifiers. One entry per CDR3 protein results from TCRdb running MiXCR on the PCR reads. The profile shows some 690,000 distinct CDR3 sequences, 25% to 30% of them singletons. What these receptors recognize is not known. Sequenced material: blood. These receptors all come from a girl aged 10-17 years with multiple sclerosis.

As regards this clonotype: Given the absence of the conserved phenylalanine or tryptophan at the CDR3 end, a read error is likely. V and J are TRBV29-1 and TRBJ2-5, with no clear D. CDR3 length: 14 amino acids. Germline V gene data show CDR1 as SQVTM and CDR2 as ANQGSEA. The CDR3 DNA is TGCGGCGTTGAAGATTGGGCAGCCGGGGAGACCCAGTACTGC. Protein sequence: CGVEDWAAGETQYC.

This clonotype appeared a few times. The rearrangement links TRBV5-1 to TRBJ1-4; 7 bases line up with TRBD1. The CDR3 contains 17 residues. Losses at the gene ends were 4 bases for V and 3 bases for J; bases not matched to a gene: 12. Germline V gene sequence: CDR1 SGHRS, CDR2 YFSETQ. As DNA, the CDR3 is TGCGCCAGCAGCCACATAGTTTCGGGACAGTCTAATGAAAAACTGTTTTTT. It encodes CASSHIVSGQSNEKLFF. Using reference TRBV5-1 and TRBJ1-4 for the parts outside the CDR3, the full variable domain is KAGVTQTPRYLIKTRGQQVTLSCSPISGHRSVSWYQQTPGQGLQFLFEYFSETQRNKGNFPGRFSGRQFSNSRSEMNVSTLELGDSALYLCASSHIVSGQSNEKLFFGSGTQLSVL.

This rearrangement joins TRBV20-1 to TRBJ2-7, with 12 bases aligning to TRBD1. The CDR3 is made up of 13 amino acids. The germline CDR1 and CDR2 sequences are DFQATT and SNEGSKA (reference sequence). The J segment lost 7 bases and the V segment lost 5 bases, leaving 6 bases of the junction unmatched. The CDR3 DNA is TGCAGTGCTTGGGGACAGGGGGCGTGGGAGCAGTACTTC. This codes for CSAWGQGAWEQYF.